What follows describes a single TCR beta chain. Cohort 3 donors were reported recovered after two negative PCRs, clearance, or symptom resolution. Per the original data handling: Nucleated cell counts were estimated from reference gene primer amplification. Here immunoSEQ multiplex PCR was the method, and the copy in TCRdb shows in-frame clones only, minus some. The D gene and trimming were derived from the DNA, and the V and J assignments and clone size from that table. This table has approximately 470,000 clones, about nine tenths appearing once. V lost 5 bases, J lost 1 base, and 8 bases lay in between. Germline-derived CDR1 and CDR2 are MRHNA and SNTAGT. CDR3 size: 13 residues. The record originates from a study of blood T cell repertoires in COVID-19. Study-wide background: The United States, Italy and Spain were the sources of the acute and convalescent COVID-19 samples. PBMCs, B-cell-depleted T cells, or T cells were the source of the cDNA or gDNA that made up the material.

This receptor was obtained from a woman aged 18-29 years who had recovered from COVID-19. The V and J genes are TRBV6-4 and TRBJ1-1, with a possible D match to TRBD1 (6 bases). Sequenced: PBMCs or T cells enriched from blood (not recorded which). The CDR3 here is CASSQGRNTEAFF. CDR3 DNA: TGTGCCAGCAGTCAGGGGAGGAACACTGAAGCTTTCTTT.